One T cell receptor beta chain is described in this entry. Using immunoSEQ multiplex PCR, the repertoire was profiled, and TCRdb retains in-frame clones only, with some absent. The sample lists 700,000 to 750,000 clones, roughly 88% occurring once. This entry belongs to a study of shared T cell receptors in the human thymus. The CDR3 has 13 residues. Germline CDR1 MGHDK, CDR2 SYGVNS. Trimming pared 3 bases from V and 5 bases from J, leaving 11 bases between. These data also formed part of another study, on human thymus T cells. That work states: Resections obtained during corrective heart surgery supplied the thymus tissue.

Sequenced: thymocytes. The gene calls are TRBV25-1 and TRBJ2-7, with D perhaps TRBD2 (5 bases). The clonotype comes from a girl under three years old with a congenital heart defect. CDR3 region: CASSDPRGDEQYF. DNA for the CDR3: TGTGCCAGCAGTGATCCCCGGGGTGACGAGCAGTACTTC.